The 5 T cell receptor beta chains below all came from one sample that was sequenced in a study of blood T cell repertoires in COVID-19. Sequencing used immunoSEQ multiplex PCR; TCRdb keeps in-frame clones, though not all of them. This sample has roughly 190,000 clones; around 82% occur once, and the top ten carry less than 20%. The sequenced material came from PBMCs or T cells enriched from blood (not recorded which). Source of these receptors: a woman between 50 and 59 years old with acute COVID-19.

The rearrangement joins TRBV3-1 (or the pseudogene TRBV3-2) to TRBJ1-5; 8 nucleotides line up with TRBD1. Germline CDR1 reads LGHDT; CDR2 reads YNNKEL (reference sequence). CDR3 length: 14 residues. V lost 5 bases, J lost 5 bases, and 5 bases stayed unmatched. The CDR3 is CASSEGQADQPQHF. The CDR3 DNA is TGTGCCAGCAGCGAGGGACAGGCTGATCAGCCCCAGCATTTT.

V usage is TRBV4-1 and J usage is TRBJ2-1; 7 bases fit TRBD2. The germline V gene encodes CDR1 MGHRA and CDR2 YSYEKL. The V segment lost 6 bases and the J segment 4 bases; nucleotides outside the gene matches: 9. The CDR3 has 15 residues. In nucleotides, the CDR3 is TGCGCCAGCAGACTTCGACTAGCAGATTACAATGAGCAGTTCTTC. Its protein product is CASRLRLADYNEQFF.

In its sample, this clone was seen once. V usage is TRBV7-2 and J usage is TRBJ1-5; no definite D call. The CDR3 runs to 14 residues. Germline CDR1 SGHTA, CDR2 FQGNSA. Deletions cut 4 bases from V and 6 bases from J, with 13 bases between. The CDR3 nucleotides read TGTGCCAGCAGCTCCCACGCAGCGGGTCAGCCCCAGCATTTT. Translation gives CASSSHAAGQPQHF.

The rearrangement joins TRBV11-2 to TRBJ2-1, with 9 nucleotides matching TRBD2. Trimming took 5 bases from V and 2 from J; bases not matched to a gene: 7. This CDR3 region has 16 residues. CDR1 SGHAT and CDR2 FQNNGV come from the germline V gene. The DNA for the CDR3 is TGTGCCAGCAGCCCAAACAGCGGGGGGACCTACAATGAGCAGTTCTTC. This translates into CASSPNSGGTYNEQFF.

This clone was seen a few times. The V and J genes are TRBV24-1 and TRBJ1-5; D remains unclear. Germline CDR1 KGHDR, CDR2 SFDVKD. The CDR3 consists of 16 residues. V was clipped by 2 bases and J by 1 base, with 11 bases between them. The CDR3 protein is CATSDSRAASNQPQHF. In nucleotides, the CDR3 is TGTGCCACCAGTGATTCGAGGGCGGCAAGCAATCAGCCCCAGCATTTT.